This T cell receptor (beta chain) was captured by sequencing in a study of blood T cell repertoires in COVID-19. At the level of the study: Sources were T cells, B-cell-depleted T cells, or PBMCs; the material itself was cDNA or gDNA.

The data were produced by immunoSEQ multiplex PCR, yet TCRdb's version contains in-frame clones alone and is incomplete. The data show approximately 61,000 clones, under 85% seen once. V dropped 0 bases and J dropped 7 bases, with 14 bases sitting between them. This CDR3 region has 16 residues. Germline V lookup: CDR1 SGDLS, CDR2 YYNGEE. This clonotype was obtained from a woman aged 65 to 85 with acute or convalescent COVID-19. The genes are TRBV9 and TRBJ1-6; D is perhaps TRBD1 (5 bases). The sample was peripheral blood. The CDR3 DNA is TGTGCCAGCAGCGTAGGGGGCGGGGAACGAAATTCACCCCTCCACTTT. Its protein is CASSVGGGERNSPLHF. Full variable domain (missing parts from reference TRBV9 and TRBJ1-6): DSGVTQTPKHLITATGQRVTLRCSPRSGDLSVYWYQQSLDQGLQFLIQYYNGEERAKGNILERFSAQQFPDLHSELNLSSLELGDSALYFCASSVGGGERNSPLHFGNGTRLTVT.